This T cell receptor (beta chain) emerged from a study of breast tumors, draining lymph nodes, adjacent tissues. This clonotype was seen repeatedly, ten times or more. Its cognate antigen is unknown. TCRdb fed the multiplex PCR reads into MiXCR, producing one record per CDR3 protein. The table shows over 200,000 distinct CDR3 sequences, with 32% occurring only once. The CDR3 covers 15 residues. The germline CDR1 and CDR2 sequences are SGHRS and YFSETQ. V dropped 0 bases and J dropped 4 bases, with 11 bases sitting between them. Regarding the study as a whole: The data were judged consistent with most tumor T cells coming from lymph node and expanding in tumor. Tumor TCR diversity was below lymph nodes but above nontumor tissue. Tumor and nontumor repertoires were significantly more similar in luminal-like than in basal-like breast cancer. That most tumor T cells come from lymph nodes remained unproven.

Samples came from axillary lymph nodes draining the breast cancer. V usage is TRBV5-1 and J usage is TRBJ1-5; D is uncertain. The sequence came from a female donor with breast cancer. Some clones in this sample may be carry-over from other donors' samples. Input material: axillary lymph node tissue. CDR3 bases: TGCGCCAGCAGCTTGGACAGCCCCGAGAATCAGCCCCAGCATTTT. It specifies CASSLDSPENQPQHF.